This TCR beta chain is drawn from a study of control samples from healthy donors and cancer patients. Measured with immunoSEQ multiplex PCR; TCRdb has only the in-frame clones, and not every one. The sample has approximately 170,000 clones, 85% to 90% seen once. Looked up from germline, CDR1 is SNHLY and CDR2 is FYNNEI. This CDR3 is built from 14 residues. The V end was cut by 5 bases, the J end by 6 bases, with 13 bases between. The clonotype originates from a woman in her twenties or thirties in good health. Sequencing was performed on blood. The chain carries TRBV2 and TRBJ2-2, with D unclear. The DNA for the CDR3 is TGTGCCAGCAGTAAAGGATTACAGTCCGGGGAGCTGTTTTTT. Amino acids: CASSKGLQSGELFF.